This is a list of T cell receptor beta chains from one sample in a study of T cells in Graves' hyperthyroidism and ophthalmopathy. TCRdb re-called the multiplex PCR reads through MiXCR, storing one row per CDR3 protein. This sample yields 500,000 or so distinct CDR3 sequences, of which 15% to 20% are seen a single time; approximately 18% belongs to the top ten. Sequences were obtained from blood. Receptors were obtained from a woman in her late teens or twenties with Graves' ophthalmopathy. The CDR3 runs from the conserved cysteine through the conserved F or W. The D gene is left open where the match is weak. The listing skips clone size in some rows; elsewhere it reads once, few, many or a size class.

>TRBD1|few|13|TRBJ1-3|TRBV30
TGTGCCTGGGGGACAGGGGGTGGAAACACCATATATTTT
CAWGTGGGNTIYF
>TRBD1|few|13|TRBJ1-5|TRBV19
TGTGCCAGTACACAGGGGGGGTCGGGACCCCAGCATTTT
CASTQGGSGPQHF
>NA|NA|15|TRBJ2-3|TRBV7-2
TGTGCCAGCAGCTTAGTAGCCGGGGTTGTCGATACGCAGTATTTT
CASSLVAGVVDTQYF
>NA|NA|12|TRBJ2-7|TRBV28
TGTGCCAGCAGCCAGGCGCGGAACGAGCAGTACTTC
CASSQARNEQYF
>NA|once|15|TRBJ2-1|TRBV30
TGTGCCTGGAGTGTCGGAATCCAAAATTACAATGAGCAGTTCTTC
CAWSVGIQNYNEQFF
>NA|NA|13|TRBJ1-6|TRBV6-2/TRBV6-3
TGTGCCAGCTGTGATGCGGGGGCTTCACCCCTCCACTTT
CASCDAGASPLHF
>NA|NA|15|TRBJ2-7|TRBV28
TGTGCCAGCGGGGGGCGGGGGTCCTTTACCTACGAGCAGCACTTC
CASGGRGSFTYEQHF
>NA|few|14|TRBJ2-3|TRBV20-1
TGCAGTGCTAGTCCCAGATTATCCCCAGATACGCAGTATTTT
CSASPRLSPDTQYF
>NA|NA|12|TRBJ2-2|TRBV28
TGTGCCAGCAGTTTACCCGGACTGGAGCTGTTTTTT
CASSLPGLELFF
>NA|few|15|TRBJ2-1|TRBV7-6
TGTGCCAGCAGCTTAAGGGCAGGGGCCTACAATGAGCAGTTCTTC
CASSLRAGAYNEQFF
>TRBD1|NA|14|TRBJ1-1|TRBV29-1
TGCAGCGGTGAGGGACAGGGAGGAACCACTGAAGCTTTCTTT
CSGEGQGGTTEAFF
>NA|NA|14|TRBJ2-5|TRBV4-1
TGCGCCAGCAGCCAAGTCGCCCTAACGGAGACCCAGTACTTC
CASSQVALTETQYF
>NA|NA|14|TRBJ2-7|TRBV15
TGTGCCACCAGCAGCCGCCAAGAGGCCTACGAGCAGTACTTC
CATSSRQEAYEQYF
>TRBD1|few|13|TRBJ1-4|TRBV12-3/TRBV12-4
TGTGCCAGCAGCTGGACAGGGGGTGAAAAACTGTTTTTT
CASSWTGGEKLFF
>NA|NA|13|TRBJ2-3|TRBV6-2/TRBV6-3
TGTGCCAGCAGTTCGCTGGTCACAGATACGCAGTATTTT
CASSSLVTDTQYF
>TRBD2|NA|19|TRBJ2-1|TRBV10-3
TGTGCCATCAGTGACGGGACTAGCAGAAATCGGCTCTCCTACAATGAGCAGTTCTTC
CAISDGTSRNRLSYNEQFF
>TRBD2|few|15|TRBJ2-1|TRBV15
TGTGCCACCACCACGAGCGGGAGGGCCGGTGATGAGCAGTTCTTC
CATTTSGRAGDEQFF
>NA|many|12|TRBJ2-3|TRBV6-1
TGTGCCAGCACCGTGGACGGAGATACGCAGTATTTT
CASTVDGDTQYF
>NA|many|15|TRBJ2-1|TRBV20-1
TGCAGTGCCCCACGGACGGGATCCGCGGCAAATGAGCAGTTCTTC
CSAPRTGSAANEQFF
>NA|many|17|TRBJ1-2|TRBV6-1
TGTGCCAGCAGTGAAGGGGACCTCGTAGAGTTTGGCTATGGCTACACCTTC
CASSEGDLVEFGYGYTF
>TRBD2|NA|19|TRBJ2-1|TRBV3-1
TGTGCCAGCAGCCAAGTTCTTAGCGGGGTGCCAGTACCCTACAATGAGCAGTTCTTC
CASSQVLSGVPVPYNEQFF
>TRBD1|NA|14|TRBJ2-5|TRBV7-3
TGTGCCAGCAGCCCAGGACAGGGCTCAGAGACCCAGTACTTC
CASSPGQGSETQYF
>TRBD2|many|18|TRBJ2-3|TRBV28
TGTGCCAGCAGTTTATCCTATCTAGCGGACTCTAGCACAGATACGCAGTATTTT
CASSLSYLADSSTDTQYF
>TRBD1|many|14|TRBJ1-5|TRBV10-3
TGTGCCATCAGTGATGGACAGGTCAATCAGCCCCAGCATTTT
CAISDGQVNQPQHF
>NA|many|13|TRBJ2-1|TRBV5-1
TGCGCCAGCAGCTTCAGGACTAACAATGAGCAGTTCTTC
CASSFRTNNEQFF
>NA|many|14|TRBJ2-1|TRBV9
TGTGCCAGCAGCCCAGATGGGGCCGGGAATGAGCAGTTCTTC
CASSPDGAGNEQFF